The rows below give T cell receptor beta chains drawn from one sample of a study of response to subunit inactivated influenza vaccine. From the RT-PCR reads, TCRdb called clonotypes with MiXCR, one entry per CDR3 protein. The table lists fewer than 650,000 distinct CDR3 sequences, 13% of them singletons. Specimen: PBMCs from blood, collected around seven weeks after vaccination. The receptor source for this set is a man aged 45 to 65 who received an inactivated influenza vaccine. CDR3s include the opening cysteine and the closing phenylalanine or tryptophan. The order of the fields is D gene, J gene, V gene, clone size, CDR3 DNA, CDR3 protein. A D gene is named only where the DNA matches it firmly. Only part of the rows carry a size: once, few, many, or a class if the clone is expanded.

D gene: .
J gene: TRBJ1-6
V gene: TRBV3-1
clone size: few
CDR3 DNA: TGTGCCAGCAGAGACCTTATGAGCTCCTATAATTCACCCCTCCACTTT
CDR3 protein: CASRDLMSSYNSPLHF

D gene: TRBD1
J gene: TRBJ2-5
V gene: TRBV12-3/TRBV12-4
clone size: few
CDR3 DNA: TGTGCCAGCAGCCCTATTCTGGACAGGGGGGAAAAGACCCAGTACTTC
CDR3 protein: CASSPILDRGEKTQYF

D gene: TRBD2
J gene: TRBJ2-5
V gene: TRBV20-1
clone size: .
CDR3 DNA: TGCAGTGCTAGAGGCTCGGGACTAGTCAAAGAGACCCAGTACTTC
CDR3 protein: CSARGSGLVKETQYF

D gene: TRBD1
J gene: TRBJ2-7
V gene: TRBV6-2/TRBV6-3
clone size: few
CDR3 DNA: TGTGCCAGCAGAAGACAGGGGCAAGTCTACGAGCAGTACTTC
CDR3 protein: CASRRQGQVYEQYF

D gene: .
J gene: TRBJ2-3
V gene: TRBV20-1
clone size: few
CDR3 DNA: TGCAGTGCTAGGCGTGGGATCGGCACAGATACGCAGTATTTT
CDR3 protein: CSARRGIGTDTQYF

D gene: TRBD1
J gene: TRBJ2-5
V gene: TRBV29-1
clone size: .
CDR3 DNA: TGCAGCGTTGGGGCCTCCACGGGACAGGCTCTTTTC
CDR3 protein: CSVGASTGQALF

D gene: TRBD2
J gene: TRBJ2-7
V gene: TRBV6-5
clone size: .
CDR3 DNA: TGTGCCAGCGTACTAGCGGGAGGGTCCTACGAGCAGTACTTC
CDR3 protein: CASVLAGGSYEQYF

D gene: TRBD2
J gene: TRBJ2-3
V gene: TRBV4-2
clone size: few
CDR3 DNA: TGTGCCAGCAGCCGAGCGGGAACGGAGAGTGATACGCAGTATTTT
CDR3 protein: CASSRAGTESDTQYF

D gene: .
J gene: TRBJ2-1
V gene: TRBV11-2
clone size: many
CDR3 DNA: TGTGCCAGCAGCTTGCGGGCGGGTTCCTACAATGAGCAGTTCTTC
CDR3 protein: CASSLRAGSYNEQFF

D gene: TRBD2
J gene: TRBJ2-2
V gene: TRBV20-1
clone size: .
CDR3 DNA: TGCAGTGCTAAAGCTCCGGGACTAGCGTTATCCGGGGAGCTGTTTTTT
CDR3 protein: CSAKAPGLALSGELFF

D gene: TRBD1
J gene: TRBJ2-7
V gene: TRBV7-8
clone size: .
CDR3 DNA: TGTGCCAGCAGCTTCACAGGGGTTAGTGGTGATGAGCAGTACTTC
CDR3 protein: CASSFTGVSGDEQYF

D gene: .
J gene: TRBJ1-4
V gene: TRBV14
clone size: few
CDR3 DNA: TGTGCCAGCAGCCAAGACACCTGGACGACTAATGAAAAACTGTTTTTT
CDR3 protein: CASSQDTWTTNEKLFF

D gene: .
J gene: TRBJ2-5
V gene: TRBV11-2
clone size: .
CDR3 DNA: TGTGCCAGCAGCTTAGATTGGGGGCGGGAGACCCAGTACTTC
CDR3 protein: CASSLDWGRETQYF

D gene: .
J gene: TRBJ2-3
V gene: TRBV20-1
clone size: many
CDR3 DNA: TGCAGTGCTAGGTTTGGGACAGATACGCAGTATTTT
CDR3 protein: CSARFGTDTQYF

D gene: .
J gene: TRBJ2-7
V gene: TRBV5-1
clone size: .
CDR3 DNA: TGCGCCAGCAGCTTAAATGGCCGCTCCTACGAGCAGTACTTC
CDR3 protein: CASSLNGRSYEQYF

D gene: .
J gene: TRBJ2-3
V gene: TRBV28
clone size: few
CDR3 DNA: TGTGCCAGCAGTTTACCCCCGTGGCGGGACTCCACAGATACGCAGTATTTT
CDR3 protein: CASSLPPWRDSTDTQYF